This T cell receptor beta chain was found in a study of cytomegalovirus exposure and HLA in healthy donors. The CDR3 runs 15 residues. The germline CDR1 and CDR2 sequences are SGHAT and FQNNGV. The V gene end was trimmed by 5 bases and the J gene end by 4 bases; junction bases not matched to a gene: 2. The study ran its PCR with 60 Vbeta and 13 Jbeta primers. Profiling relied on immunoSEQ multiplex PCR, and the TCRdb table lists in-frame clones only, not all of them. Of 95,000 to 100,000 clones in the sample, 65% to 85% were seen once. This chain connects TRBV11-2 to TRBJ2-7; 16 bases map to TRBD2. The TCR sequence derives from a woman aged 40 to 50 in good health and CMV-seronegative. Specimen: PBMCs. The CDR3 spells CASSQGLAGGYEQYF. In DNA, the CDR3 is TGTGCCAGCAGCCAGGGACTAGCGGGAGGGTACGAGCAGTACTTC.